These T cell receptor beta chains were read from a single sample in a study of blood T cells in healthy people across ages. Using its own MiXCR run on the 5' RACE reads, TCRdb lists one record per CDR3 protein. This table holds fewer than 700,000 distinct CDR3 sequences, around 50% found once. The sample was blood. The receptor source for this set is a man older than 75 in good health. Both conserved end residues are part of each CDR3. Each record gives: V gene, J gene, CDR3 protein.

v_gene: TRBV5-6
j_gene: TRBJ2-2
CDR3aa: CASSVGSRTGELFF

v_gene: TRBV11-1
j_gene: TRBJ2-1
CDR3aa: CASSKTGLAGENTEDNEQFF

v_gene: TRBV20-1
j_gene: TRBJ2-5
CDR3aa: CSAPVMGRREETQYF

v_gene: TRBV7-2
j_gene: TRBJ1-2
CDR3aa: CASSWTAPQGDGYTF

v_gene: TRBV24-1
j_gene: TRBJ2-1
CDR3aa: CATSERTERSYNEQFF

v_gene: TRBV7-2
j_gene: TRBJ2-1
CDR3aa: CASSLGSGRPGRNNEQFF

v_gene: TRBV7-9
j_gene: TRBJ1-5
CDR3aa: CASSPAGGRVQPQHF

v_gene: TRBV4-3
j_gene: TRBJ2-3
CDR3aa: CASSRDLAGVLTDTQYF

v_gene: TRBV12-3/TRBV12-4
j_gene: TRBJ1-1
CDR3aa: CASSTLGVNTEAFF

v_gene: TRBV5-1
j_gene: TRBJ2-5
CDR3aa: CASSLGTGAQETQYF